The 15 T cell receptor beta chains presented below share a single source sample, sequenced in a study of blood T cells in healthy people across ages. A sample-barcoded 5' primer and a J-beta primer mix were used in a second PCR of about 7 to 12 cycles. TCRdb passed the 5' RACE reads through MiXCR, listing each CDR3 protein once. The sample records 1.5 million to 2 million distinct CDR3 sequences, roughly 27% being singletons. Sequencing used blood. The receptors were sampled from a young woman in good health.

The chain combines TRBV7-9 with TRBJ2-1; 8 bases fit TRBD2. V shed 5 bases and J 3 bases; nucleotides not matched to a gene: 6. The V gene's germline CDR1 is SEHNR and CDR2 FQNEAQ (reference sequence). The CDR3 runs 15 residues. CDR3 in amino acids: CASSPSGSNYNEQFF. DNA for the CDR3: TGTGCCAGCAGCCCCAGCGGGAGTAACTACAATGAGCAGTTCTTC.

In regard to this clonotype: The junction does not match germline at one end; this may be a read error. CDR3 sequence (DNA): TGCAGTGCTAACAGGGAAGGTGGCCACACCTTC. Translation: CSANREGGHTF. The chain links TRBV20-1 to TRBJ1-2, with D perhaps TRBD1 (6 bases). The CDR3 loop spans 11 amino acids. Germline CDR1 and CDR2: DFQATT and SNEGSKA (reference sequence).

The V and J genes are TRBV3-1 and TRBJ2-7, with D possibly being TRBD2 (6 bases). Germline CDR1 is LGHDT and CDR2 is YNNKEL (reference sequence). CDR3 length: 14 amino acids. V was trimmed by 1 base and J by 4 bases, leaving 11 bases between them. The CDR3 DNA follows: TGTGCCAGCAGCCAAGTACTGGCGGGGTACGAGCAGTACTTC. This translates into CASSQVLAGYEQYF.

This clonotype turned up a few times. The rearrangement links TRBV7-9 to TRBJ2-7; 8 nucleotides align to TRBD2. Germline V lookup: CDR1 SEHNR, CDR2 FQNEAQ (reference sequence). With 7 bases clipped from V and 1 base from J, the junction kept 9 bases outside the gene matches. This CDR3 has 15 residues. The CDR3: CASIPGGALSYEQYF. Here the CDR3 DNA reads TGTGCCAGCATCCCGGGGGGGGCTCTATCCTACGAGCAGTACTTC.

The chain uses TRBV12-3 or TRBV12-4 and TRBJ2-1; possible D gene TRBD2, 7 bases. The V end was cut by 8 bases, the J end by 8 bases, with 19 bases between. This CDR3 comprises 14 residues. CDR3 loop: CASLPRGGGDEQFF. DNA of the CDR3: TGTGCCAGCCTCCCTAGGGGGGGAGGTGATGAGCAGTTCTTC.

The V and J genes are TRBV11-2 and TRBJ2-3, with 15 nucleotides matching TRBD2. The CDR3 spans 16 residues. CDR1 SGHAT and CDR2 FQNNGV come from the germline V gene. Losses at the gene ends were 4 bases for V and 7 bases for J; bases not matched to a gene: 6. Here the CDR3 reads CASSSGLAGGGNTQYF. CDR3 sequence (DNA): TGTGCCAGCAGCTCTGGACTAGCGGGAGGGGGAAATACGCAGTATTTT.

J is TRBJ2-6 and V is TRBV30; D not certain. Germline values: CDR1 GTSNPN, CDR2 SVGIG (reference sequence). V was cut by 0 bases and J by 4 bases, with 4 bases left in between. There are 13 residues in the CDR3. This CDR3 is CAWSVSGANVLTF. The DNA of the CDR3 is TGTGCCTGGAGTGTAAGCGGGGCCAACGTCCTGACTTTC. Full variable domain (outside the CDR3, taken from reference TRBV30 and TRBJ2-6): SQTIHQWPATLVQPVGSPLSLECTVEGTSNPNLYWYRQAAGRGLQLLFYSVGIGQISSEVPQNLSASRPQDRQFILSSKKLLLSDSGFYLCAWSVSGANVLTFGAGSRLTVL.

The chain uses TRBV9 and TRBJ1-4; D is undetermined. The CDR3 length is 14 residues. Germline V gene sequence: CDR1 SGDLS, CDR2 YYNGEE. V dropped 2 bases and J dropped 8 bases, with 13 bases sitting between them. As DNA, the CDR3 is TGTGCCAGCAGCGTCAGGAACTCAGACGAAAAACTGTTTTTT. This codes for CASSVRNSDEKLFF. Drawing the rest from reference TRBV9 and TRBJ1-4, the complete variable domain is DSGVTQTPKHLITATGQRVTLRCSPRSGDLSVYWYQQSLDQGLQFLIQYYNGEERAKGNILERFSAQQFPDLHSELNLSSLELGDSALYFCASSVRNSDEKLFFGSGTQLSVL.

In this sample, this clonotype turned up a few times. The V call is TRBV4-1, the J call TRBJ2-1; TRBD1 matches 9 bases. Germline lookup yields CDR1 MGHRA and CDR2 YSYEKL. Unmatched junction bases numbered 8, after V lost 2 bases and J lost 6 bases. This CDR3 has 16 amino acids. CDR3 DNA sequence: TGCGCCAGCAGCCAAAAGGGACAGGGAAAGGGCAATGAGCAGTTCTTC. Encoded protein: CASSQKGQGKGNEQFF.

CDR3 bases: TGTGCCAGCAGCCGCGGCCTAATGGCGAGCACAGATACGCAGTATTTT. Protein product: CASSRGLMASTDTQYF. The chain couples TRBV3-1 to TRBJ2-3, with D hard to call. There are 16 residues in the CDR3. V was pared by 4 bases and J by 0 bases, with 14 bases between. Germline V gene lookup returns CDR1 LGHDT and CDR2 YNNKEL (reference sequence).

This chain uses TRBV5-1 with TRBJ2-5; no reliable D call. CDR3 size: 14 residues. V was trimmed by 0 bases and J by 5 bases, leaving 11 bases between them. Germline V gene data show CDR1 as SGHRS and CDR2 as YFSETQ. CDR3 region: CASSLARSWETQYF. In DNA, the CDR3 is TGCGCCAGCAGCTTGGCCAGGTCGTGGGAGACCCAGTACTTC.

V and J are TRBV19 and TRBJ1-2; D call uncertain. CDR1 is LNHDA, CDR2 SQIVND, per germline (reference sequence). Trimming removed 1 base at V and 7 bases at J, with 13 bases between. The CDR3 has 14 residues. CDR3 in amino acids: CASSIANQRSGYTF. CDR3 in DNA: TGTGCCAGTAGTATAGCCAACCAAAGGAGTGGCTACACCTTC. Combining the CDR3 with reference TRBV19 and TRBJ1-2 gives the whole variable domain DGGITQSPKYLFRKEGQNVTLSCEQNLNHDAMYWYRQDPGQGLRLIYYSQIVNDFQKGDIAEGYSVSREKKESFPLTVTSAQKNPTAFYLCASSIANQRSGYTFGSGTRLTVV.

The CDR3 reads CSARLIGPSSLNTEAFF. CDR3 nucleotide sequence: TGCAGTGCTAGGCTCATAGGTCCAAGCTCCCTGAACACTGAAGCTTTCTTT. V gene TRBV20-1 combines with J gene TRBJ1-1; D ambiguous. CDR1 and CDR2 (germline): DFQATT, SNEGSKA (reference sequence). The CDR3 length is 17 residues. Trimming shortened V by 3 bases and J by 0 bases, and 20 bases separated the two germline ends.

This clonotype showed up many times. The chain links TRBV6-4 to TRBJ2-3; tentatively, D is TRBD2 (6 bases). V was clipped by 4 bases and J by 3 bases, with 14 bases between them. This CDR3 is built from 15 residues. From germline, CDR1 is MRHNA and CDR2 SNTAGT. The CDR3 DNA sequence: TGTGCCAGCAGTGTTGGTGGCGGGGAAACAGATACGCAGTATTTT. Protein product: CASSVGGGETDTQYF.

The chain joins TRBV4-1 to TRBJ1-1, with D uncertain. CDR1 MGHRA and CDR2 YSYEKL come from the germline V gene. Trimming cost V 1 base and J 5 bases, with 14 bases left between them. This CDR3 is built from 15 residues. The CDR3 region is CASSQVIYKRTEAFF. CDR3 nucleotide sequence: TGCGCCAGCAGCCAAGTCATATACAAACGGACTGAAGCTTTCTTT.